The 31 T cell receptor beta chains below come from one sample, sequenced in a study of blood T cells in healthy people across ages. Primers used in a second PCR of roughly 6 to 12 cycles were a sample-barcoded 5' primer and a J-beta primer mix. TCRdb itself ran the 5' RACE reads through MiXCR, one entry per CDR3 protein. The table includes 1.5 million to 2 million distinct CDR3 sequences, 49% detected once. The sample taken for sequencing was blood. All receptors come from a woman aged 40 to 50 in good health.

CDR3 region: CASRHRTGQGQPQHF. The DNA for the CDR3 is TGTGCCAGCAGACATAGGACAGGGCAGGGCCAGCCCCAGCATTTT. The rearrangement links TRBV7-8 to TRBJ1-5; 8 nucleotides line up with TRBD1. The J segment lost 7 bases and the V segment lost 6 bases, leaving 11 bases of the junction unmatched. CDR3 length: 15 residues. Germline lookup yields CDR1 SGHVS and CDR2 FQNEAQ.

This sequence joins TRBV4-1 and TRBJ1-6; D ambiguous. The germline V gene has CDR1 MGHRA and CDR2 YSYEKL. The CDR3 extends over 17 amino acids. Trimming left V 6 bases short and J 7 bases short, with 22 bases between. CDR3 DNA: TGCGCCAGCAGACCCAATCCCGCTCAACTCTTGAATTCACCCCTCCACTTT. Translation: CASRPNPAQLLNSPLHF.

This rearrangement joins TRBV7-2 to TRBJ2-1; TRBD1 aligns across 7 bases. The CDR3 covers 15 residues. Per germline, CDR1 SGHTA and CDR2 FQGNSA. V was pared by 2 bases and J by 9 bases, with 10 bases of the junction left unmatched. CDR3 sequence reads: CASSLTGVPRSEQFF. CDR3 nucleotides: TGTGCCAGCAGCTTAACAGGGGTCCCCAGGTCTGAGCAGTTCTTC.

The sample holds a few counts of this clonotype. The CDR3 bases are TGTGCCAGCAGTCCTGGACAGACCGTCTCTGGGGCCAACGTCCTGACTTTC. Its protein product is CASSPGQTVSGANVLTF. This sequence joins TRBV27 and TRBJ2-6, with D possibly TRBD1 on 6 matching bases. This CDR3 has 17 residues. The germline V gene encodes CDR1 MNHEY and CDR2 SMNVEV (reference sequence). V shed 5 bases and J shed 0 bases, with 14 bases lying between them.

The rearrangement joins TRBV12-3 or TRBV12-4 to TRBJ2-5; D remains ambiguous. The CDR3 totals 15 residues. Trimming left V 4 bases short and J 0 bases short, with 12 bases between. The CDR3 DNA is TGTGCCAGCAGTTCCCCCGGCAGGAACCAAGAGACCCAGTACTTC. This sequence encodes CASSSPGRNQETQYF.

This chain connects TRBV20-1 to TRBJ1-5; maybe TRBD1 (5 bases). Germline assignment: CDR1 DFQATT and CDR2 SNEGSKA (reference sequence). V was pared by 0 bases and J by 3 bases, with 9 bases between. This CDR3 spans 14 amino acids. As DNA, the CDR3 is TGCAGTGCTAGAGAAGGGACTAACAATCAGCCCCAGCATTTT. Its protein is CSAREGTNNQPQHF.

Here the CDR3 reads CASSPKGGGSTEAFF. CDR3 in DNA: TGTGCCAGCAGTCCTAAAGGGGGCGGGAGCACTGAAGCTTTCTTT. The chain is built from TRBV28 and TRBJ1-1; 7 nucleotides agree with TRBD1. J lost 4 bases, V lost 5 bases, and 10 bases had no gene match. Germline V gene data show CDR1 as MDHEN and CDR2 as SYDVKM. This CDR3 comprises 15 residues.

The rearrangement joins TRBV27 to TRBJ1-2, with a tentative D call TRBD1 (6 bases). This CDR3 spans 13 amino acids. Per germline, CDR1 MNHEY and CDR2 SMNVEV (reference sequence). V was cut by 7 bases and J by 6 bases, with 15 bases left in between. The CDR3 sequence is CASTNAGADGYTF. The CDR3 DNA reads TGTGCCAGCACAAACGCAGGGGCCGATGGCTACACCTTC.

The chain has TRBV6-5 and TRBJ1-2, with TRBD1 matching 7 bases. CDR1 and CDR2 from the germline V gene are MNHEY and SVGAGI. This CDR3 is built from 13 residues. After removal of 2 bases from V and 8 bases from J, the junction contained 5 bases not matched to a gene. DNA of the CDR3: TGTGCCAGCAGTTACCGACAGGGAGAAGGCTACACCTTC. Protein sequence: CASSYRQGEGYTF.

This clonotype was seen a few times. This chain uses TRBV20-1 with TRBJ2-5; perhaps TRBD1 as D (6 bases). The ends were cut back, 5 bases at V and 2 bases at J, with 15 bases in the middle. The CDR3 totals 14 residues. Germline V lookup: CDR1 DFQATT, CDR2 SNEGSKA (reference sequence). CDR3 in DNA: TGCAGTGCTGCTCCACCCAGGGGACAAGAGACCCAGTACTTC. This translates into CSAAPPRGQETQYF.

The chain recombines TRBV10-3 with TRBJ1-2; tentatively, D is TRBD1 (6 bases). V was pared by 4 bases and J by 0 bases, with 15 bases between. The V gene's germline CDR1 is ENHRY and CDR2 SYGVKD. There are 16 residues in the CDR3. CDR3 sequence (DNA): TGTGCCATCAGTGGTTATCAGGGGAGTACTAACTATGGCTACACCTTC. This translates into CAISGYQGSTNYGYTF.

This clonotype was seen more than once but under ten times. The V gene is TRBV20-1, the J gene TRBJ2-3; the D is unclear. The CDR3 contains 13 residues. Deletions cut 5 bases from V and 2 bases from J, with 11 bases between. Germline CDR1 and CDR2: DFQATT and SNEGSKA (reference sequence). The CDR3 DNA reads TGCAGTGCTCATGGCCAGACCACAGATACGCAGTATTTT. Amino acids: CSAHGQTTDTQYF.

This chain connects TRBV29-1 to TRBJ2-3; unclear D gene. The CDR3 has 14 residues. The germline V gene encodes CDR1 SQVTM and CDR2 ANQGSEA. V lost 4 bases, J lost 2 bases, and 13 bases lay in between. CDR3 coding DNA: TGCAGCGTTGGGTCCCGTCCCCTCACAGATACGCAGTATTTT. It translates to CSVGSRPLTDTQYF.

This clonotype was counted between two and nine times. The chain employs TRBV28 and TRBJ2-6; TRBD1 matches at 8 bases. V gave up 6 bases and J gave up 0 bases; unmatched junction bases: 4. Germline V gene sequence: CDR1 MDHEN, CDR2 SYDVKM. The CDR3 length is 16 residues. In DNA form, the CDR3 reads TGTGCCAGCAGACTGGGGACAGGCTCTGGGGCCAACGTCCTGACTTTC. It encodes CASRLGTGSGANVLTF. The variable domain in full, with the rest retrieved from reference TRBV28 and TRBJ2-6, is DVKVTQSSRYLVKRTGEKVFLECVQDMDHENMFWYRQDPGLGLRLIYFSYDVKMKEKGDIPEGYSVSREKKERFSLILESASTNQTSMYLCASRLGTGSGANVLTFGAGSRLTVL.

There are a few counts of this clonotype. The chain combines TRBV29-1 with TRBJ2-5, with TRBD2 identical over 11 bases. The CDR3 sequence is 15 residues long. Per germline, CDR1 SQVTM and CDR2 ANQGSEA. Trimming at V came to 6 bases and at J to 2 bases, leaving 8 bases not matched to a gene. CDR3 region: CSVAGLAGSQETQYF. The CDR3 DNA reads as TGCAGCGTGGCAGGACTAGCGGGTTCACAAGAGACCCAGTACTTC.

This clonotype was picked up one time. The rearrangement uses TRBV5-1 and TRBJ1-1, with D tentatively TRBD1 (5 bases). The V end lost 0 bases, the J end lost 3 bases, and 12 bases lay between the germline ends. Germline CDR1 is SGHRS and CDR2 is YFSETQ. The CDR3 is 15 amino acids. The CDR3 DNA sequence: TGCGCCAGCAGCTTGGTGCCTGGGGCTTACACTGAAGCTTTCTTT. This encodes CASSLVPGAYTEAFF.

The table lists this clonotype with a few counts. The V call is TRBV14, the J call TRBJ2-4; no reliable D call. Trimming stripped 4 bases from V and 3 bases from J, with 16 bases between. CDR3 length: 16 amino acids. Germline CDR1 and CDR2: SGHDN and FVKESK. The CDR3 region has the DNA TGTGCCAGCAGCCCTCAAGTGGTATCGGGCAAAAACATTCAGTACTTC. Residues: CASSPQVVSGKNIQYF.

The rearrangement uses TRBV28 and TRBJ2-7, with D unclear. Trimming stripped 3 bases from V and 3 bases from J, with 12 bases between. CDR1 and CDR2 from the germline V gene are MDHEN and SYDVKM. This CDR3 has 14 residues. As DNA, the CDR3 is TGTGCCAGCAGTTTTAGAGTGGGCAGCTACGAGCAGTACTTC. This encodes CASSFRVGSYEQYF.

The chain joins TRBV6-5 to TRBJ2-7, with unresolved D. CDR1 is MNHEY and CDR2 is SVGAGI in the germline V gene. Trimming stripped 0 bases from V and 0 bases from J, with 12 bases between. The CDR3 covers 16 residues. The DNA for the CDR3 is TGTGCCAGCAGTTACTCGGCCGGCGTATCCTCCTACGAGCAGTACTTC. Translation: CASSYSAGVSSYEQYF.

V gene TRBV4-3 combines with J gene TRBJ2-4; D unresolved. The V and J ends lost 6 bases and 2 bases respectively, with 5 bases between them. CDR1 and CDR2 (germline): LGHNA, YSLEER. The CDR3 has 12 residues. The CDR3 loop reads CASSRTKNIQYF. In DNA form, the CDR3 reads TGCGCCAGCAGTCGGACCAAAAACATTCAGTACTTC.

The chain carries TRBV13 and TRBJ2-5, with unresolved D. The CDR3 has 13 amino acids. Trimming left V 1 base short and J 5 bases short, with 8 bases between. CDR1 PRHDT and CDR2 FYEKMQ come from the germline V gene (reference sequence). CDR3: CASSLADTETQYF. The DNA for the CDR3 is TGTGCCAGCAGCTTAGCCGACACCGAGACCCAGTACTTC.

This clonotype has a handful of counts. The CDR3 bases are TGCAGTGCTAGAGATGGCAGGCTCGCTCGTAATGAAAAACTGTTTTTT. Its translation: CSARDGRLARNEKLFF. This rearrangement joins TRBV20-1 to TRBJ1-4; D uncertain. V was shortened by 0 bases and J by 4 bases, with 15 bases between the two germline ends. This CDR3 comprises 16 residues. Germline loops: CDR1 DFQATT, CDR2 SNEGSKA (reference sequence).

The chain combines TRBV20-1 with TRBJ2-7; D might be TRBD1 or TRBD2, each matching 6 bases. V gave up 3 bases and J gave up 1 base, with 13 bases separating them. The CDR3 contains 14 residues. CDR1 and CDR2 from the germline V gene are DFQATT and SNEGSKA (reference sequence). DNA for the CDR3: TGCAGTGCTAGCCGGGGGCGGTTATCCTACGAGCAGTACTTC. It encodes CSASRGRLSYEQYF.

This rearrangement joins TRBV28 to TRBJ2-3; D possibly corresponds to TRBD1 (5 bases). The V gene's germline CDR1 is MDHEN and CDR2 SYDVKM. V was pared by 0 bases and J by 0 bases, with 7 bases between. The CDR3 runs to 15 residues. The CDR3 sequence is CASSLWQGSTDTQYF. The DNA of the CDR3 is TGTGCCAGCAGTTTATGGCAGGGAAGCACAGATACGCAGTATTTT.

This clonotype was seen only a few times. The chain combines TRBV6-1 with TRBJ2-1; 7 nucleotides match TRBD2. Per the germline V gene, CDR1 is MNHNS and CDR2 is SASEGT. CDR3 length: 15 residues. The ends lost 5 bases at V and 1 base at J; junction bases unmatched: 5. CDR3 amino acids: CASSHSGSSYNEQFF. CDR3 sequence (DNA): TGTGCCAGCAGTCATAGCGGGTCATCCTACAATGAGCAGTTCTTC.

This sequence joins TRBV9 and TRBJ2-7; 7 bases align to TRBD1. Matching the DNA end better, TRBJ2-5 makes the J call doubtful. CDR1 and CDR2 (germline): SGDLS, YYNGEE. There are 15 residues in the CDR3. The CDR3 nucleotides read TGTGCCAGCAGCATCCAACAGGGGCTTGGAGAGACCCAGTACTTC. This gives the protein CASSIQQGLGETQYF.

The chain joins TRBV19 to TRBJ1-2, with 7 bases fitting TRBD1. V lost 3 bases to trimming and J lost 1 base; unmatched junction nucleotides: 8. Germline CDR1 LNHDA, CDR2 SQIVND (reference sequence). The CDR3 sequence is 16 residues long. Here the CDR3 DNA reads TGTGCCAGTAGTATCCGGGACAGTAACCTTAACTATGGCTACACCTTC. Translated, it gives CASSIRDSNLNYGYTF.

As concerns this clonotype: One junction end disagrees with the germline gene, perhaps due to a read error. V and J are TRBV25-1 and TRBJ1-5; D remains unclear. This CDR3 is built from 13 residues. CDR1 and CDR2 (germline): MGHDK, SYGVNS. CDR3 coding DNA: TGTGCCGGCAGTGAATGGACGGAGCAGCCCCAGCATTTT. It encodes CAGSEWTEQPQHF.

This clonotype has just a few counts. In DNA form, the CDR3 reads TGCAGTCGCGTGATCCGGAATTACGAGCAGTACTTC. This codes for CSRVIRNYEQYF. This rearrangement joins TRBV20-1 to TRBJ2-7; D is unresolved. V lost 8 bases to trimming and J lost 4 bases, with 15 bases between them. The CDR3 spans 12 residues. Germline V gives CDR1 DFQATT, CDR2 SNEGSKA (reference sequence).

The rearrangement uses TRBV20-1 and TRBJ2-3; 10 nucleotides align to TRBD2. The CDR3 contains 14 residues. CDR1 and CDR2 from the germline V gene are DFQATT and SNEGSKA (reference sequence). V lost 6 bases and J lost 3; bases outside the gene matches: 6. The CDR3 DNA reads TGCAGTGCAATGCTAGCGGGGGTAACAGATACGCAGTATTTT. Its protein product is CSAMLAGVTDTQYF.

The chain carries TRBV29-1 and TRBJ1-2, with D possibly TRBD1 on 6 matching bases. The CDR3 contains 14 residues. In germline, CDR1 is SQVTM, CDR2 ANQGSEA. V lost 0 bases to trimming and J lost 11 bases, with 19 bases between them. The CDR3: CSVEDLGEGGTYTF. CDR3 coding DNA: TGCAGCGTTGAAGATCTTGGCGAGGGGGGCACGTACACCTTC.